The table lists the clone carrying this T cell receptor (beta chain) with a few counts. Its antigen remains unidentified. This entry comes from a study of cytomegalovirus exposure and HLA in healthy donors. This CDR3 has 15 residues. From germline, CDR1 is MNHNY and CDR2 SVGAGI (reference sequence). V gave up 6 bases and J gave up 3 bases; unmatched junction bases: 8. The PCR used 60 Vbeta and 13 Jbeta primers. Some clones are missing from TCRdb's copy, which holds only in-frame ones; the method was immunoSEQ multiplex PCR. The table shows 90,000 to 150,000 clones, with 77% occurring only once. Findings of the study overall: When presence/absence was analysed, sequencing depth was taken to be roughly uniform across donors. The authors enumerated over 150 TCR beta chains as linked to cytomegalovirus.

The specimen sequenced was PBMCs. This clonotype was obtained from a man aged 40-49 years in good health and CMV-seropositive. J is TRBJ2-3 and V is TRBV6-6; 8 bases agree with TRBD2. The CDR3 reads CASSDSTSETDTQYF. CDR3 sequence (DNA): TGTGCCAGCAGCGATTCGACTAGCGAAACAGATACGCAGTATTTT.